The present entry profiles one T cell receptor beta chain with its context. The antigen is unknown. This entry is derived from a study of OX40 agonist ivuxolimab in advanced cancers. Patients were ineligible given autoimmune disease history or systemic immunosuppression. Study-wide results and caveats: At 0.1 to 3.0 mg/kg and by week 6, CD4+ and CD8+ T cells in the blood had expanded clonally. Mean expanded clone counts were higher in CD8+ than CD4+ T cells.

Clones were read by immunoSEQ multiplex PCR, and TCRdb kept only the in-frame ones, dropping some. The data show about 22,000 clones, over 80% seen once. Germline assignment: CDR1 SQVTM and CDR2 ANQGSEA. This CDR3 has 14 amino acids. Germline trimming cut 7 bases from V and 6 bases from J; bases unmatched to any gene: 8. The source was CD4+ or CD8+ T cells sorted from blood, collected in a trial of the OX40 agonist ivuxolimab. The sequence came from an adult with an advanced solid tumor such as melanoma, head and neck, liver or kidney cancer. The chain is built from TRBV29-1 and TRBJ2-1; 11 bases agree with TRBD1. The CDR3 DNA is TGCAGCGCTGGCGGACAGGGGGCAGGCAATGAGCAGTTCTTC. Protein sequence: CSAGGQGAGNEQFF.